These T cell receptor beta chains were read from a single sample in a study of cytomegalovirus exposure and HLA in healthy donors. The repertoire was sequenced with immunoSEQ multiplex PCR; TCRdb's copy has only in-frame clones and lacks some. Of 150,000 to 200,000 clones listed, approximately 81% are singletons. The source material was PBMCs. Receptors were obtained from a man between 25 and 39 years old in good health and CMV-seropositive. Each CDR3 is given without its conserved first and last residue. The order of the fields is V gene, J gene, D gene, clone size, CDR3 protein. The D gene is left open where the match is weak. Expanded clones are given a class, and other clones once, few, many or no size at all.

TRBV19	TRBJ1-4	.	.	ASSPPGGATNEKLF
TRBV6-1	TRBJ1-1	TRBD1	.	ASSPTSTGGFEAF
TRBV30	TRBJ2-7	.	.	AWSTGLNSYEQY
TRBV2	TRBJ2-5	.	.	ASTGRNRETQY
TRBV18	TRBJ2-7	TRBD1	.	ASSGGQGAYEQY
TRBV9	TRBJ2-5	TRBD1	.	ASSYRGGQETQY
TRBV5-1	TRBJ2-5	TRBD2	few	ASSSGLRGGRETQY
TRBV7-8	TRBJ2-1	TRBD2	.	ASSLLPSGGATYNEQF
TRBV7-8	TRBJ1-5	.	.	ASSLGILVTAGNQPQH
TRBV7-7	TRBJ2-5	.	.	ASSLAAGGGEETQY
TRBV6-4	TRBJ2-3	TRBD2	.	ASSEAGGTDTQY
TRBV11-2	TRBJ1-2	TRBD1	.	ASSSPGQGVGYGYT
TRBV6-6	TRBJ2-7	.	.	ASSYSRVLSYEQY
TRBV4-3	TRBJ2-1	.	.	ASSQEWDSPYNEQF
TRBV9	TRBJ2-7	TRBD2	.	ASSVGGLAGAYEQY
TRBV4-3	TRBJ1-6	TRBD1	.	ASSRDRGISPLH
TRBV27	TRBJ2-2	TRBD2	.	ASSWGSWREAGTGELF
TRBV10-1	TRBJ2-1	TRBD2	.	ASSESRERTYNEQF
TRBV6-1	TRBJ1-4	TRBD1	.	ASSDTGGDEKLF
TRBV7-8	TRBJ1-2	.	.	ASSFRQGGYT
TRBV4-1	TRBJ1-2	.	few	ASSQDYAGNYGYT
TRBV2	TRBJ2-1	TRBD2	.	ASRALRREGRYRF
TRBV27	TRBJ2-1	TRBD2	.	ASAYRGGGDEQF
TRBV6-1	TRBJ2-5	.	.	ASSLTGGEETQY
TRBV7-9	TRBJ1-2	TRBD1	few	ASSSGQGRDYGYT
TRBV7-9	TRBJ2-7	.	.	ASSLGRQGHEQY
TRBV5-5	TRBJ2-5	TRBD1	once	ASSLGTAYQETQY
TRBV29-1	TRBJ1-2	TRBD1	.	SVEGTGDGYT
TRBV2	TRBJ2-3	TRBD1	.	AIPGTGETDTQY
TRBV9	TRBJ2-1	.	.	ASRGLGSYNEQF
TRBV19	TRBJ2-3	.	few	ASSIHGTNTDTQY